This T cell receptor beta chain was obtained from a study of spatial heterogeneity in lung cancer. The ends lost 2 bases at V and 4 bases at J; junction bases unmatched: 3. The CDR3 contains 16 residues. Germline CDR1 reads MNHNY; CDR2 reads SVGAGI (reference sequence). TCRdb reprocessed the 5' RACE reads via MiXCR and lists one record per CDR3 protein. The table lists tens of thousands of distinct CDR3 sequences, 7.5% to 8.5% of them singletons. This clonotype was seen a few times. Its antigen remains unidentified. Time point specified: sample taken at primary tumor resection. Unsorted tumor, nontumor lung tissue or cryopreserved PBMC supplied the whole RNA. Broader study findings: Blood showed ubiquitous tumor TCRs more often at resection than at routine follow-up.

This specimen was PBMCs, taken at surgery. The chain recombines TRBV6-6 with TRBJ1-3; 12 bases fit TRBD1. The source of this sequence is a female donor with early-stage non-small cell lung cancer. CDR3: CASSYGTGGKGNTIYF. In DNA form, the CDR3 reads TGTGCCAGCAGTTACGGGACAGGGGGCAAGGGAAACACCATATATTTT.